The next 28 T cell receptor beta chains were all read from a single sample in a study of cytomegalovirus exposure and HLA in healthy donors. Primers for the PCR totalled 60 Vbeta and 13 Jbeta. Profiled with immunoSEQ multiplex PCR; TCRdb holds only in-frame clones, not every one. The sample carries roughly 100,000 clones, 10% recorded once. The sample comprised PBMCs. All receptors come from a man aged 35-49 years in good health and CMV-seropositive.

The chain recombines TRBV5-4 with TRBJ2-3; 7 bases map to TRBD2. Per the germline V gene, CDR1 is SGHNT and CDR2 is YYREEE (reference sequence). V shed 0 bases and J 8 bases; nucleotides not matched to a gene: 6. This CDR3 has 14 residues. The CDR3 sequence: CASSLGGDYRTQYF. DNA for the CDR3: TGTGCCAGCAGCTTGGGCGGGGACTATCGTACGCAGTATTTT.

This clone was recorded at least ten times. The sample holds other DNA sequences that translate to the same CDR3. The J gene is TRBJ1-2, the V gene TRBV27; D may be TRBD1 (5 bases). Germline assignment: CDR1 MNHEY and CDR2 SMNVEV (reference sequence). CDR3 size: 13 residues. Trimming shortened V by 3 bases and J by 9 bases, and 14 bases separated the two germline ends. CDR3 region: CASSFRDSRSYTF. Here the CDR3 DNA reads TGTGCCAGCAGTTTCCGCGACAGTCGGAGCTACACCTTC.

The CDR3 region has the DNA TGCGCCAGCAGCTTGTATGAGGGTTTGGGACTAGCGGGAGGCGAACAAGAGACCCAGTACTTC. Residues: CASSLYEGLGLAGGEQETQYF. The V gene is TRBV5-1, the J gene TRBJ2-5, with 15 bases that match TRBD2. CDR1 is SGHRS and CDR2 is YFSETQ in the germline V gene. The CDR3 covers 21 residues. Trimming at V came to 1 base and at J to 2 bases, leaving 15 bases not matched to a gene.

This clone was found a few times. The V call is TRBV5-6, the J call TRBJ2-1, with 10 positions matching TRBD2. There are 17 residues in the CDR3. Germline V gene lookup returns CDR1 SGHDT and CDR2 YYEEEE. V trimming: 2 bases; J trimming: 1 base; junction bases outside the gene matches: 6. The CDR3 region has the DNA TGTGCCAGCAGCTTTCCCCCGGGACTAGCGTCCTACAATGAGCAGTTCTTC. Translation: CASSFPPGLASYNEQFF.

The gene calls are TRBV29-1 and TRBJ1-5; D possibly corresponds to TRBD1 (5 bases). This CDR3 comprises 12 residues. The V end lost 4 bases, the J end lost 5 bases, and 9 bases lay between the germline ends. Germline V gene data show CDR1 as SQVTM and CDR2 as ANQGSEA. The CDR3 coding sequence is TGCAGCGTTGGTCAGGGTGATCAGCCCCAGCATTTT. Protein: CSVGQGDQPQHF.

Notes on this clone: At one end the junction does not follow the germline gene, possibly because of a read error. The chain has TRBV6-6 and TRBJ2-5, with D possibly matching TRBD1 (5 bases). The CDR3 is 12 residues long. Looked up from germline, CDR1 is MNHNY and CDR2 is SVGAGI (reference sequence). The CDR3, as DNA: TGTGCGAGCAGGGTCCCTCAAGAGGCCCAGTACTTC. This encodes CASRVPQEAQYF.

The sample holds a few counts of this clone. The rearrangement joins TRBV25-1 to TRBJ2-1; 8 bases match TRBD1. In germline, CDR1 is MGHDK, CDR2 SYGVNS. CDR3 size: 15 residues. V shed 5 bases, J shed 0 bases, and the junction held 3 bases outside the gene matches. The CDR3 coding sequence is TGTGCCAGCAGTCTCACAGGGGGCTCCTACAATGAGCAGTTCTTC. This sequence encodes CASSLTGGSYNEQFF.

This clone was observed a few times. This chain uses TRBV6-4 with TRBJ2-3; TRBD2 agrees at 14 bases. This CDR3 has 15 amino acids. Per the germline V gene, CDR1 is MRHNA and CDR2 is SNTAGT. With 3 bases clipped from V and 6 bases from J, the junction kept 2 bases outside the gene matches. CDR3 DNA: TGTGCCAGCAGTGAGGGACTAGCGGGAGCCGATACGCAGTATTTT. Amino acid sequence: CASSEGLAGADTQYF.

This clone was picked up a small number of times. The sample carries other DNA sequences with the same CDR3. The chain joins TRBV7-9 to TRBJ2-4; 7 bases are a match to TRBD2. The CDR3 sequence is 14 residues long. Germline loops: CDR1 SEHNR, CDR2 FQNEAQ (reference sequence). The ends lost 1 base at V and 6 bases at J; junction bases unmatched: 3. DNA for the CDR3: TGTGCCAGCAGCTTAGGGGGGGGGTTAAACATTCAGTACTTC. Its protein product is CASSLGGGLNIQYF.

The chain carries TRBV4-2 and TRBJ2-3, with a possible D match to TRBD2 (5 bases). The V gene's germline CDR1 is LGHNA and CDR2 YNFKEQ. The CDR3 contains 14 residues. The V end lost 1 base, the J end lost 2 bases, and 7 bases lay between the germline ends. The CDR3 loop reads CASSQVLATDTQYF. The CDR3 nucleotides read TGTGCCAGCAGCCAAGTGCTAGCCACAGATACGCAGTATTTT.

This sequence joins TRBV5-6 and TRBJ2-1; TRBD2 aligns across 9 bases. The CDR3 is 15 residues long. V lost 1 base, J lost 7 bases, and 6 bases stayed unmatched. The V gene's germline CDR1 is SGHDT and CDR2 YYEEEE. The CDR3 region has the DNA TGTGCCAGCAGCTTGAGTAGCGGGAGATGGAATGAGCAGTTCTTC. It translates to CASSLSSGRWNEQFF.

This clone came up a few times. The chain uses TRBV7-9 and TRBJ2-5; D may be TRBD2 (6 bases). Germline CDR1 and CDR2: SEHNR and FQNEAQ (reference sequence). The germline V and J ends were trimmed by 5 bases and 5 bases, with 18 bases remaining between them. This CDR3 has 15 amino acids. The CDR3 loop is CASSRLRLGRETQYF. As DNA, the CDR3 is TGTGCCAGCAGCCGATTGCGGCTTGGGAGGGAGACCCAGTACTTC. Full variable domain (missing parts from reference TRBV7-9 and TRBJ2-5): DTGVSQNPRHKITKRGQNVTFRCDPISEHNRLYWYRQTLGQGPEFLTYFQNEAQLEKSRLLSDRFSAERPKGSFSTLEIQRTEQGDSAMYLCASSRLRLGRETQYFGPGTRLLVL.

This clone appeared a few times. The chain uses TRBV21-1 and TRBJ1-2. TRBV21-1 is a pseudogene segment. This CDR3 region has 15 residues. DNA of the CDR3: TGTGCCAGCAGCACCCCCAAGCTATCCGGCTATGGCTACACCTTC. This encodes CASSTPKLSGYGYTF.

The chain employs TRBV11-2 and TRBJ1-4, with D perhaps matching TRBD1 (5 bases). The CDR3 contains 15 residues. With 2 bases removed from V and 2 bases from J, the gap between germline ends came to 9 bases. Germline V gene data show CDR1 as SGHAT and CDR2 as FQNNGV. The chain's CDR3 is CASSLKEGTNEKLFF. CDR3 nucleotides: TGTGCCAGCAGCTTAAAGGAGGGGACTAATGAAAAACTGTTTTTT.

CDR3 loop: CASSLRRRFRYNEQFF. CDR3 bases: TGTGCCAGCAGCTTAAGACGGCGGTTCAGATACAATGAGCAGTTCTTC. J is TRBJ2-1 and V is TRBV11-2; D gene ambiguous. The CDR3 totals 16 residues. Germline loops: CDR1 SGHAT, CDR2 FQNNGV. Deletions cut 2 bases from V and 4 bases from J, with 15 bases between.

The V and J genes are TRBV5-1 and TRBJ2-7; TRBD2 matches at 14 bases. This CDR3 has 15 amino acids. V shed 4 bases and J 2 bases; nucleotides not matched to a gene: 2. Per the germline V gene, CDR1 is SGHRS and CDR2 is YFSETQ. CDR3 DNA: TGCGCCAGCAGCCTGGGACTAGCGGGAGCCTACGAGCAGTACTTC. Translated, it gives CASSLGLAGAYEQYF.

The chain couples TRBV25-1 to TRBJ2-7; D is ambiguous. CDR1 is MGHDK, CDR2 SYGVNS, per germline. This CDR3 spans 11 amino acids. Trimming stripped 4 bases from V and 1 base from J, with 2 bases between. The CDR3 region is CASSVSYEQYF. The CDR3 DNA reads as TGTGCCAGCAGTGTATCCTACGAGCAGTACTTC.

The V and J genes are TRBV27 and TRBJ2-1, with 7 bases fitting TRBD2. Germline V gives CDR1 MNHEY, CDR2 SMNVEV (reference sequence). V lost 0 bases, J lost 3 bases, and 8 bases stayed unmatched. The CDR3 has 17 residues. The CDR3 loop reads CASSLSSAGRNYNEQFF. CDR3 in DNA: TGTGCCAGCAGTTTATCGTCGGCCGGGAGGAACTACAATGAGCAGTTCTTC.

This clone was detected only a few times. This sequence joins TRBV27 and TRBJ2-5; D is possibly TRBD1 (5 bases). Germline CDR1 and CDR2: MNHEY and SMNVEV (reference sequence). V was cut by 4 bases and J by 0 bases, with 9 bases left in between. The CDR3 totals 14 residues. For the CDR3, the DNA is TGTGCCAGCAGTTCGGTCAGGGACCAAGAGACCCAGTACTTC. This sequence encodes CASSSVRDQETQYF.

This clone was counted a few times. V is TRBV2 and J is TRBJ2-1; 7 bases agree with TRBD2. This CDR3 has 15 residues. Unmatched junction bases numbered 7, after V lost 6 bases and J lost 2 bases. Germline V CDR1 and CDR2: SNHLY, FYNNEI. CDR3 in amino acids: CASSETSRTYNEQFF. The CDR3 region has the DNA TGTGCCAGCAGCGAGACTAGCCGGACCTACAATGAGCAGTTCTTC.

This clone was detected only a few times. The chain carries TRBV29-1 and TRBJ2-1; TRBD1 matches 7 bases. The germline V gene encodes CDR1 SQVTM and CDR2 ANQGSEA. The CDR3 has 16 residues. Trimming cost V 0 bases and J 0 bases; bases outside gene matches: 5. The CDR3 is CSVEDQDRVSYNEQFF. The DNA for the CDR3 is TGCAGCGTTGAAGACCAAGACAGGGTCTCCTACAATGAGCAGTTCTTC.

V and J are TRBV7-9 and TRBJ1-5; no firm D call. There are 13 residues in the CDR3. Trimming stripped 3 bases from V and 6 bases from J, with 9 bases between. The V gene's germline CDR1 is SEHNR and CDR2 FQNEAQ (reference sequence). The CDR3 DNA is TGTGCCAGCAGCTTGAGCTTCCGTCAGCCCCAGCATTTT. This translates into CASSLSFRQPQHF.

The rearrangement joins TRBV4-1 to TRBJ2-7; 12 bases agree with TRBD2. Germline loops: CDR1 MGHRA, CDR2 YSYEKL. Unmatched junction bases numbered 7, after V lost 4 bases and J lost 0 bases. There are 17 residues in the CDR3. The CDR3: CASSRGLAGSSSYEQYF. As DNA, the CDR3 is TGCGCCAGCAGCCGAGGACTAGCGGGATCTAGCTCCTACGAGCAGTACTTC.

In this sample, this clone turned up many times. This chain joins TRBV7-2 and TRBJ2-1; D ambiguous. From germline, CDR1 is SGHTA and CDR2 FQGNSA. V lost 0 bases, J lost 3 bases, and 3 bases lay in between. The CDR3 extends over 13 amino acids. CDR3 nucleotides: TGTGCCAGCAGCTTAGCTAGCTACAATGAGCAGTTCTTC. It codes for CASSLASYNEQFF. Full variable domain (remainder filled in from reference TRBV7-2 and TRBJ2-1): GAGVSQSPSNKVTEKGKDVELRCDPISGHTALYWYRQSLGQGLEFLIYFQGNSAPDKSGLPSDRFSAERTGGSVSTLTIQRTQQEDSAVYLCASSLASYNEQFFGPGTRLTVL.

This clone was seen a handful of times. The chain joins TRBV28 to TRBJ1-2; the match to TRBD1 covers 8 bases. The CDR3 loop spans 13 amino acids. Germline V CDR1 and CDR2: MDHEN, SYDVKM. V trimming: 3 bases; J trimming: 4 bases; junction bases outside the gene matches: 1. The CDR3 reads CASSLGQAYGYTF. The CDR3 DNA follows: TGTGCCAGCAGTTTGGGACAGGCCTATGGCTACACCTTC.

This clone showed up just a few times. The chain is built from TRBV6-5 and TRBJ2-7, with no clear D. V lost 2 bases, J lost 2 bases, and 10 bases lay in between. The germline CDR1 and CDR2 sequences are MNHEY and SVGAGI. CDR3 length: 14 residues. The chain's CDR3 is CASSYVWATYEQYF. Here the CDR3 DNA reads TGTGCCAGCAGTTACGTCTGGGCGACCTACGAGCAGTACTTC.

This clone was recorded a few times. The rearrangement links TRBV29-1 to TRBJ1-1; 8 bases are shared with TRBD1. CDR1 and CDR2 from the germline V gene are SQVTM and ANQGSEA. The junction had 3 bases not matched to a gene; V was cut back by 2 bases and J by 7 bases. CDR3 length: 12 amino acids. DNA for the CDR3: TGCAGCGTTGAACAGGGGGCTATTGAAGCTTTCTTT. Translation: CSVEQGAIEAFF.

This clone came up a few times. The V gene is TRBV5-8, the J gene TRBJ1-2, with D possibly matching TRBD1 (6 bases). The length of the CDR3 is 15 residues. Germline-derived CDR1 and CDR2 are SGHTS and YDEGEE. The ends were cut back, 3 bases at V and 4 bases at J, with 16 bases in the middle. CDR3 nucleotides: TGTGCCAGCAGCTATACAGGGAGTCCAGTCTATGGCTACACCTTC. Its protein is CASSYTGSPVYGYTF.